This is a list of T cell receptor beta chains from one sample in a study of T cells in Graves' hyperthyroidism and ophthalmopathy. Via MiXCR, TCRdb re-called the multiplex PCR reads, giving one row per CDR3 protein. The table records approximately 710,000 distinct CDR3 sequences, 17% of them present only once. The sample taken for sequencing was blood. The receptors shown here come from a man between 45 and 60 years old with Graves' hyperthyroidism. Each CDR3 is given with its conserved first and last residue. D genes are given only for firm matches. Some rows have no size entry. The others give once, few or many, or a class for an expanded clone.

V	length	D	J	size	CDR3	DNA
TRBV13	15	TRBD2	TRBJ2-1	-	CASSPSGQGLVGQFF	TGTGCCAGCAGCCCCTCTGGACAAGGACTAGTGGGGCAGTTCTTC
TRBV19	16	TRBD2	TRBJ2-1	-	CASSPKVAGGYGEQFF	TGTGCCAGTAGTCCTAAAGTAGCGGGAGGATATGGTGAGCAGTTCTTC
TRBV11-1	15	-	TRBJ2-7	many	CASSPRRQVWYEQYF	TGTGCCAGCAGCCCGCGGAGACAGGTCTGGTACGAGCAGTACTTC
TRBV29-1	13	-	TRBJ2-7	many	CSVDGDPPYEQYF	TGCAGCGTTGATGGCGACCCTCCCTACGAGCAGTACTTC
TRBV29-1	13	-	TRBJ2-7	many	CSVLGEATYEQYF	TGCAGCGTCTTAGGGGAAGCCACCTACGAGCAGTACTTC
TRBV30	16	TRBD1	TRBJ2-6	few	CAWREAGGAGANVLTF	TGTGCCTGGAGAGAGGCAGGGGGTGCTGGGGCCAACGTCCTGACTTTC
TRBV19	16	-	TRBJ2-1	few	CASSIERYSSDNEQFF	TGTGCCAGTAGTATAGAGAGGTACTCCTCGGACAATGAGCAGTTCTTC
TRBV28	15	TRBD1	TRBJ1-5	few	CASSRGRTGTQPQHF	TGTGCCAGCAGCCGTGGACGGACAGGGACTCAGCCCCAGCATTTT
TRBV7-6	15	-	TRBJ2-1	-	CASSLLFKSYNEQFF	TGTGCCAGCAGCTTACTATTTAAATCCTACAATGAGCAGTTCTTC
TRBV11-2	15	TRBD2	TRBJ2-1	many	CASSLVVGLVHEQFF	TGTGCCAGCAGCTTAGTTGTCGGACTAGTCCATGAGCAGTTCTTC
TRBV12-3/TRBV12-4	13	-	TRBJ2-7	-	CASTLGTITEQYF	TGTGCCAGCACCTTAGGGACAATTACTGAGCAGTACTTC
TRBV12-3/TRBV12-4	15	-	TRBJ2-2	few	CASSLAQVRTGELFF	TGTGCCAGCAGTTTGGCACAGGTCAGAACCGGGGAGCTGTTTTTT
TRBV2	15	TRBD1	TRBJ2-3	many	CASRADRGRVDTQYF	TGTGCCAGCAGAGCGGACAGGGGGCGAGTAGATACGCAGTATTTT
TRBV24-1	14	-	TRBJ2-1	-	CATSEPTRVGEQFF	TGTGCCACCAGTGAGCCTACCCGGGTCGGTGAGCAGTTCTTC
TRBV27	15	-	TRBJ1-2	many	CASSLYRGMGYGYTF	TGTGCCAGCAGTTTATATCGGGGTATGGGCTATGGCTACACCTTC
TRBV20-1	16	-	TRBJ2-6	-	CSARDARDPGANVLTF	TGCAGTGCTAGAGATGCGAGGGATCCTGGGGCCAACGTCCTGACTTTC
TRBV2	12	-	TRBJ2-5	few	CASALGQETQYF	TGTGCCAGCGCTCTGGGTCAAGAGACCCAGTACTTC
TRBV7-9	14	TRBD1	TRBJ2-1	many	CASSFSRGRNEQFF	TGTGCCAGCAGCTTCAGTAGGGGGCGGAATGAGCAGTTCTTC
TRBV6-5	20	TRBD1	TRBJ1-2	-	CASSYSRDRAGGTRNYGYTF	TGTGCCAGCAGTTATTCTCGAGATCGGGCAGGGGGTACCAGGAACTATGGCTACACCTTC
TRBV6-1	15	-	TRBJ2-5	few	CASSEGVRVGETQYF	TGTGCCAGCAGTGAGGGTGTCAGGGTAGGAGAGACCCAGTACTTC
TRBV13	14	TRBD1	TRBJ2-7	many	CASKQGTGAYEQYF	TGTGCCAGCAAACAGGGGACAGGGGCCTACGAGCAGTACTTC
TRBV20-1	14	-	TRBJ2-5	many	CSARDLTEGETQYF	TGCAGTGCTAGAGATTTAACTGAGGGAGAGACCCAGTACTTC
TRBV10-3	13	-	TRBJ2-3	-	CATSGGATDTQYF	TGTGCCACCTCAGGCGGGGCCACAGATACGCAGTATTTT
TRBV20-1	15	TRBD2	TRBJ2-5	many	CSAILAGGPGETQYF	TGCAGTGCTATACTAGCGGGAGGGCCGGGAGAGACCCAGTACTTC
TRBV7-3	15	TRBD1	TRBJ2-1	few	CASSRTGGTLGEQFF	TGTGCCAGCAGCCGTACAGGGGGGACTCTGGGTGAGCAGTTCTTC
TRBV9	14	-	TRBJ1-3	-	CASSGLKGGNTIYF	TGTGCCAGCAGCGGCTTAAAGGGGGGAAACACCATATATTTT